This T cell receptor beta chain was identified during a study of control samples from healthy donors and cancer patients. Per the germline V gene, CDR1 is SQVTM and CDR2 is ANQGSEA. Trimming took off 7 bases at V and 3 bases at J, with 12 bases between the two ends. The CDR3 runs 12 residues. Clones were read by immunoSEQ multiplex PCR, and TCRdb kept only the in-frame ones, dropping some. Of approximately 94,000 clones in the sample, 70% to 90% were seen once. This chain uses TRBV29-1 with TRBJ1-2; TRBD1 is a possible D gene (6 bases). Sequenced material: blood. This receptor was identified in a woman aged 50 to 65 in good health. The CDR3 DNA sequence: TGCAGCGGCGTACAGGGAGACTATGGCTACACCTTC. It yields the protein CSGVQGDYGYTF.